Shown below are 29 T cell receptor beta chains from a single sample sequenced in a study of T-cell reconstitution after alpha-beta-depleted transplantation in children. It was with unique molecular identifiers that the TCRbeta library was prepared. One entry per CDR3 protein results from TCRdb running MiXCR on the PCR reads. Of 300,000 to 400,000 distinct CDR3 sequences in the sample, roughly 15% were seen once. The specimen was PBMCs, mostly from graft donor cells, collected 360 days after TCRalphabeta/CD19-depleted stem cell transplant. The receptors stem from a male patient between 2 and 15 years old who had a stem cell transplant for acute lymphoblastic leukemia, so the T cells may come from the graft donor.

The rearrangement uses TRBV7-2 and TRBJ2-1, with D perhaps matching TRBD1 (6 bases). Germline CDR1 SGHTA, CDR2 FQGNSA. The CDR3 length is 16 residues. V lost 3 bases to trimming and J lost 7 bases, with 19 bases between them. CDR3 sequence (DNA): TGTGCCAGCAGCTTGAACAGGGTCCTCCTTACAAATGAGCAGTTCTTC. It yields the protein CASSLNRVLLTNEQFF.

The chain links TRBV20-1 to TRBJ1-1; D gene ambiguous. Trimming cost V 3 bases and J 5 bases, with 16 bases left between them. The length of the CDR3 is 14 residues. CDR1 is DFQATT and CDR2 is SNEGSKA in the germline V gene (reference sequence). For the CDR3, the DNA is TGCAGTGCTAGCCCGGGCGCAGCCAGGACTGAAGCTTTCTTT. Protein product: CSASPGAARTEAFF.

The J gene is TRBJ1-2, the V gene TRBV28; 10 bases align to TRBD1. The ends lost 7 bases at V and 14 bases at J; junction bases unmatched: 16. The CDR3 has 14 amino acids. Germline CDR1 is MDHEN and CDR2 is SYDVKM. This CDR3 reads CASITVPGTGVRTF. The CDR3 DNA follows: TGTGCCAGCATCACCGTCCCCGGGACAGGGGTAAGGACCTTC.

The V and J genes are TRBV7-8 and TRBJ2-5; possibly TRBD2 for D (6 bases). The germline V and J ends were trimmed by 5 bases and 0 bases, with 13 bases remaining between them. The CDR3 runs 15 residues. Germline V gives CDR1 SGHVS, CDR2 FQNEAQ. The CDR3 protein is CASSRRWGDQETQYF. The CDR3 bases are TGTGCCAGCAGCCGGCGTTGGGGGGACCAAGAGACCCAGTACTTC. Based on the CDR3 plus reference TRBV7-8 and TRBJ2-5, the full variable domain is GAGVSQSPRYKVAKRGQDVALRCDPISGHVSLFWYQQALGQGPEFLTYFQNEAQLDKSGLPSDRFFAERPEGSVSTLKIQRTQQEDSAVYLCASSRRWGDQETQYFGPGTRLLVL.

The sample holds a few counts of this clonotype. The chain couples TRBV20-1 to TRBJ2-1; no firm D call. Looked up from germline, CDR1 is DFQATT and CDR2 is SNEGSKA (reference sequence). CDR3 length: 12 residues. Trimming left V 6 bases short and J 5 bases short, with 11 bases between. In nucleotides, the CDR3 is TGCAGTGCCGCGCTCCTACACAATGAGCAGTTCTTC. Translated: CSAALLHNEQFF.

The gene calls are TRBV24-1 and TRBJ2-7; 7 bases align to TRBD1. After removal of 4 bases from V and 2 bases from J, the junction contained 4 bases not matched to a gene. Germline lookup yields CDR1 KGHDR and CDR2 SFDVKD. There are 14 residues in the CDR3. This CDR3 is CATSETDRAYEQYF. The DNA of the CDR3 is TGTGCCACCAGTGAAACCGACAGGGCCTACGAGCAGTACTTC.

This sequence joins TRBV20-1 and TRBJ2-7; 9 nucleotides line up with TRBD2. The CDR3 has 15 amino acids. Trimming at V came to 3 bases and at J to 5 bases, leaving 11 bases not matched to a gene. Per germline, CDR1 DFQATT and CDR2 SNEGSKA (reference sequence). The CDR3 DNA follows: TGCAGTGCTAGTCCCAGCGGGAGGAGGAGGGACGAGCAGTACTTC. Its protein is CSASPSGRRRDEQYF.

The chain employs TRBV7-3 and TRBJ2-2; D is perhaps TRBD1 (5 bases). V lost 4 bases, J lost 0 bases, and 12 bases lay in between. The length of the CDR3 is 16 residues. Germline lookup yields CDR1 SGHTA and CDR2 FQGTGA. CDR3 in DNA: TGTGCCAGCAGCTCCCCGACAGACGCGAACACCGGGGAGCTGTTTTTT. Translating it yields CASSSPTDANTGELFF.

The chain uses TRBV5-1 and TRBJ2-2; D may be TRBD1 (6 bases). There are 16 residues in the CDR3. CDR1 and CDR2 (germline): SGHRS, YFSETQ. Trimming stripped 0 bases from V and 1 base from J, with 10 bases between. Here the CDR3 reads CASSLGTVLNTGELFF. CDR3 sequence (DNA): TGCGCCAGCAGCTTGGGGACAGTCCTGAACACCGGGGAGCTGTTTTTT.

This chain links TRBV20-1 with TRBJ1-1, with D uncertain. The ends were cut back, 0 bases at V and 1 base at J, with 6 bases in the middle. This CDR3 region has 13 residues. Germline CDR1 is DFQATT and CDR2 is SNEGSKA (reference sequence). As DNA, the CDR3 is TGCAGTGCTAGAGACAGATCGAACACTGAAGCTTTCTTT. Its translation is CSARDRSNTEAFF.

This chain joins TRBV5-1 and TRBJ2-2; 8 nucleotides match TRBD1. CDR3 length equals 14 residues. Germline CDR1 SGHRS, CDR2 YFSETQ. The trim removed 4 bases at V and 8 bases at J, leaving 7 bases unmatched. CDR3 coding DNA: TGCGCCAGCAGCCTTCAGGGGGCGTCAGGGGAGCTGTTTTTT. This sequence encodes CASSLQGASGELFF. The complete variable domain, with remaining parts taken from reference TRBV5-1 and TRBJ2-2, reads KAGVTQTPRYLIKTRGQQVTLSCSPISGHRSVSWYQQTPGQGLQFLFEYFSETQRNKGNFPGRFSGRQFSNSRSEMNVSTLELGDSALYLCASSLQGASGELFFGEGSRLTVL.

This clonotype was seen many times. V gene TRBV7-9 combines with J gene TRBJ2-3; 7 positions match TRBD1. V was pared by 1 base and J by 2 bases, with 3 bases of the junction left unmatched. CDR3 length: 15 amino acids. CDR1 is SEHNR, CDR2 FQNEAQ, per germline (reference sequence). The CDR3 DNA reads TGTGCCAGCAGCTTAGACAGGGGACCCACAGATACGCAGTATTTT. It codes for CASSLDRGPTDTQYF.

The chain employs TRBV19 and TRBJ2-1, with TRBD1 as a possible D gene (5 bases). CDR1 and CDR2 (germline): LNHDA, SQIVND (reference sequence). CDR3 length: 14 residues. Trimming stripped 9 bases from V and 7 bases from J, with 19 bases between. The CDR3 coding sequence is TGTGCCAGCGCATCCAGGGCGGACGGGAATGAGCAGTTCTTC. This encodes CASASRADGNEQFF.

This clonotype has more than one count but fewer than ten. The CDR3 loop is CASTTTGGWEISYEQYF. The CDR3 DNA is TGTGCCAGCACCACGACAGGGGGTTGGGAGATCTCCTACGAGCAGTACTTC. This sequence joins TRBV12-3 or TRBV12-4 and TRBJ2-7; 9 positions agree with TRBD1. The CDR3 is made up of 17 amino acids. With V trimmed by 7 bases and J by 0 bases, 13 bases remained unmatched.

The chain has TRBV27 and TRBJ2-3, with D possibly matching TRBD2 (6 bases). The CDR3 spans 14 residues. Germline-derived CDR1 and CDR2 are MNHEY and SMNVEV (reference sequence). V was clipped by 4 bases and J by 3 bases, with 11 bases between them. The CDR3 coding sequence is TGTGCCAGCAGTTACGGGAGAATGACAGATACGCAGTATTTT. This gives the protein CASSYGRMTDTQYF.

This rearrangement joins TRBV3-1 to TRBJ2-7, with TRBD1 matching 9 bases. The CDR3 has 16 amino acids. The germline V gene encodes CDR1 LGHDT and CDR2 YNNKEL (reference sequence). V was clipped by 0 bases and J by 4 bases; unmatched bases: 7. CDR3 bases: TGTGCCAGCAGCCAAGACCCCCTGACAGGGGGGTACGAGCAGTACTTC. As protein: CASSQDPLTGGYEQYF.

This clonotype has only a few counts. V gene TRBV4-3 combines with J gene TRBJ2-1; 9 bases align to TRBD2. CDR3 length: 16 amino acids. The germline V gene has CDR1 LGHNA and CDR2 YSLEER. V shed 0 bases and J 5 bases; nucleotides not matched to a gene: 5. The DNA of the CDR3 is TGCGCCAGCAGCCAAGAAATAGCGGGAGCGAACAATGAGCAGTTCTTC. Translating it yields CASSQEIAGANNEQFF.

This clonotype came up many times. The rearrangement uses TRBV7-9 and TRBJ1-1; D is unclear. The V end lost 5 bases, the J end lost 1 base, and 20 bases lay between the germline ends. CDR1 SEHNR and CDR2 FQNEAQ come from the germline V gene (reference sequence). The CDR3 consists of 17 residues. The CDR3, as DNA: TGTGCCAGCAGCCCGCGACCATACCCTATCCAGAACACTGAAGCTTTCTTT. It codes for CASSPRPYPIQNTEAFF. Supplemented by reference TRBV7-9 and TRBJ1-1, the full variable domain reads DTGVSQNPRHKITKRGQNVTFRCDPISEHNRLYWYRQTLGQGPEFLTYFQNEAQLEKSRLLSDRFSAERPKGSFSTLEIQRTEQGDSAMYLCASSPRPYPIQNTEAFFGQGTRLTVV.

This clonotype showed up many times. The chain carries TRBV10-3 and TRBJ2-7; 11 bases line up with TRBD2. The V segment lost 2 bases and the J segment 3 bases; nucleotides outside the gene matches: 3. In germline, CDR1 is ENHRY, CDR2 SYGVKD. CDR3 size: 15 residues. The CDR3 DNA follows: TGTGCCATCAGTGAGGGGACTAGCGGATACTACGAGCAGTACTTC. Protein product: CAISEGTSGYYEQYF.

Many counts were recorded for this clonotype. The rearrangement joins TRBV12-3 or TRBV12-4 to TRBJ2-1, with TRBD1 as a possible D gene (6 bases). The CDR3 contains 16 residues. V was shortened by 7 bases and J by 11 bases, with 27 bases between the two germline ends. The chain's CDR3 is CASTLGALGLPTKQFF. The CDR3 coding sequence is TGTGCCAGCACCTTGGGGGCCCTTGGACTCCCCACTAAGCAGTTCTTC.

This clonotype has a handful of counts. The V and J genes are TRBV28 and TRBJ2-7; the D gene is possibly TRBD1 (8 bases). Germline assignment: CDR1 MDHEN and CDR2 SYDVKM. V was clipped by 3 bases and J by 4 bases, with 22 bases between them. The CDR3 is 17 amino acids. The CDR3 bases are TGTGCCAGCAGTTTCTCGGGACAGGCTATGGGAGGGTACGAGCAGTACTTC. Translated, it gives CASSFSGQAMGGYEQYF.

The rearrangement joins TRBV7-2 to TRBJ2-1, with 8 bases identical to TRBD2. The J segment lost 8 bases and the V segment lost 3 bases, leaving 12 bases of the junction unmatched. From germline, CDR1 is SGHTA and CDR2 FQGNSA. The CDR3 sequence is 16 residues long. CDR3 sequence (DNA): TGTGCCAGCAGCTTCATAAGCGGGAGAGCCTCGGATGAGCAGTTCTTC. This encodes CASSFISGRASDEQFF.

This clonotype was seen a handful of times. The CDR3 protein is CASSETRSGFNEKLFF. The CDR3 DNA reads as TGTGCCAGCAGTGAAACCCGGTCCGGCTTTAATGAAAAACTGTTTTTT. The chain uses TRBV2 and TRBJ1-4; D unclear. From germline, CDR1 is SNHLY and CDR2 FYNNEI. V lost 2 bases and J 4 bases, leaving 14 bases between the germline ends. The CDR3 contains 16 residues.

This clonotype was counted at least ten times. This rearrangement joins TRBV28 to TRBJ1-4, with 7 bases identical to TRBD1. This CDR3 is built from 13 residues. With V trimmed by 8 bases and J by 4 bases, 4 bases remained unmatched. Germline V gives CDR1 MDHEN, CDR2 SYDVKM. The CDR3 loop reads CASRDSLNEKLFF. The CDR3 nucleotides read TGTGCCAGCCGGGACAGCCTTAATGAAAAACTGTTTTTT.

This clonotype was counted ten times or more. This chain connects TRBV12-3 or TRBV12-4 to TRBJ2-7; TRBD2 matches at 9 bases. The CDR3 is 14 residues long. V gave up 4 bases and J gave up 4 bases; unmatched junction bases: 5. The CDR3 sequence is CASSSLAGRYEQYF. CDR3 sequence (DNA): TGTGCCAGCAGTTCCCTAGCGGGACGGTACGAGCAGTACTTC.

V gene TRBV7-9 combines with J gene TRBJ2-7; D unresolved. This CDR3 contains 13 residues. CDR1 is SEHNR, CDR2 FQNEAQ, per germline (reference sequence). V shed 0 bases and J shed 4 bases, with 7 bases lying between them. For the CDR3, the DNA is TGTGCCAGCAGCTTAGCTCGGCAGTACGAGCAGTACTTC. Encoded protein: CASSLARQYEQYF.

This clonotype occurred many times. The gene calls are TRBV7-3 and TRBJ1-3; weak D call: TRBD1 (5 bases). Per germline, CDR1 SGHTA and CDR2 FQGTGA. V lost 3 bases, J lost 1 base, and 10 bases lay in between. The CDR3 is made up of 15 amino acids. CDR3 protein: CASSFTQVSGNTIYF. The DNA for the CDR3 is TGTGCCAGCAGCTTCACACAGGTTTCTGGAAACACCATATATTTT. Supplemented by reference TRBV7-3 and TRBJ1-3, the full variable domain reads GAGVSQTPSNKVTEKGKYVELRCDPISGHTALYWYRQSLGQGPEFLIYFQGTGAADDSGLPNDRFFAVRPEGSVSTLKIQRTERGDSAVYLCASSFTQVSGNTIYFGEGSWLTVV.

This clonotype was detected a few times. The chain recombines TRBV5-1 with TRBJ2-3; D gene uncertain. CDR3 length: 15 amino acids. V was shortened by 1 base and J by 4 bases, with 13 bases between the two germline ends. Germline V gives CDR1 SGHRS, CDR2 YFSETQ. The CDR3 sequence is CASSLRAAVPDTQYF. Here the CDR3 DNA reads TGCGCCAGCAGCTTGAGGGCTGCGGTCCCAGATACGCAGTATTTT.

This clonotype showed up many times. This sequence joins TRBV28 and TRBJ2-2; 8 bases are shared with TRBD1. This CDR3 spans 15 amino acids. Germline trimming cut 5 bases from V and 7 bases from J; bases unmatched to any gene: 9. The germline gives CDR1 MDHEN, CDR2 SYDVKM. In DNA, the CDR3 is TGTGCCAGCAGTCAGGACAGGGCAGGATTCGGGGAGCTGTTTTTT. As protein: CASSQDRAGFGELFF.